Below, 5 T cell receptor beta chains from the same sample are listed, as sequenced in a study of post-analysis software for immune sequencing data. Every TCR beta cDNA library bore unique molecular identifiers. One entry per CDR3 protein, called by TCRdb with MiXCR from the PCR reads. The sample lists some 690,000 distinct CDR3 sequences, 55% to 70% occurring once. Their cognate antigens are unknown. The study, taken as a whole, reports: TRBV segments more frequent in patients than in controls numbered five and included TRBV5-6, TRBV5-1 and TRBV20-1.

The sample taken for sequencing was blood. These receptors originate from a girl between 2 and 10 years old with multiple sclerosis.

V and J are TRBV29-1 and TRBJ2-5; D possibly corresponds to TRBD1 (6 bases). The V gene's germline CDR1 is SQVTM and CDR2 ANQGSEA. The CDR3 covers 19 residues. Trimming took 0 bases from V and 2 from J, leaving 25 bases between them. The CDR3 nucleotides are TGCAGCGTTGAAGAATGGGAACAGGGTGGGTCCTGGGGGCAAGAGACCCAGTACTTC. Residues: CSVEEWEQGGSWGQETQYF.

The chain employs TRBV6-1 and TRBJ2-5; TRBD2 matches at 8 bases. The J call may be faulty, since TRBJ2-1 better matches the DNA end. The CDR3 loop spans 15 amino acids. Germline V gene data show CDR1 as MNHNS and CDR2 as SASEGT. The CDR3 bases are TGTGCCATTAGGGGGGGACTAGAGGTGCAAGAGACCCAGTTCTTC. Encoded protein: CAIRGGLEVQETQFF.

This clonotype was seen only a few times. The rearrangement joins TRBV7-2 to TRBJ2-3; no reliable D call. CDR1 and CDR2 (germline): SGHTA, FQGNSA. The CDR3 totals 14 residues. V was trimmed by 5 bases and J by 3 bases, leaving 12 bases between them. Here the CDR3 reads CASSAVRATDTQYF. The CDR3 region has the DNA TGTGCCAGCAGCGCCGTTCGAGCAACAGATACGCAGTATTTT.

This clonotype was recorded only once. The V gene is TRBV29-1, the J gene TRBJ2-6; TRBD1 matches at 10 bases. J lost 3 bases, V lost 4 bases, and 3 bases had no gene match. Germline V gene data show CDR1 as SQVTM and CDR2 as ANQGSEA. The CDR3 covers 15 residues. The CDR3 is CSVGGTGVGANVLTF. DNA of the CDR3: TGCAGCGTTGGAGGGACAGGGGTTGGGGCCAACGTCCTGACTTTC.

There are a few counts of this clonotype. The V gene is TRBV4-1, the J gene TRBJ2-1, with TRBD2 matching over 13 bases. The CDR3 totals 19 residues. Germline-derived CDR1 and CDR2 are MGHRA and YSYEKL. The V segment lost 0 bases and the J segment 0 bases; nucleotides outside the gene matches: 5. The CDR3 loop is CASSQDGLAGEISYNEQFF. In DNA, the CDR3 is TGCGCCAGCAGCCAAGACGGACTAGCGGGGGAGATCTCCTACAATGAGCAGTTCTTC.